One sample yielded the 2 T cell receptor beta chains listed below, sequenced in a study of T-cell memory formation after mild COVID-19. Via MiXCR, TCRdb re-called the 5' RACE reads, giving one row per CDR3 protein. The sample yields under 150,000 distinct CDR3 sequences, about 16% seen once. Sequencing was performed on PBMCs or a T cell subset sorted from them (not recorded which). The receptors originated from an adult woman who had mild COVID-19 (a few samples of this study predate the infection). Cell type and time point are not known.

The rearrangement joins TRBV4-2 to TRBJ2-5; 11 bases agree with TRBD2. This CDR3 is 15 amino acids long. J lost 2 bases, V lost 1 base, and 0 bases had no gene match. Germline CDR1 LGHNA, CDR2 YNFKEQ. CDR3 nucleotide sequence: TGTGCCAGCAGCCAAGGACTAGCGGGGCAAGAGACCCAGTACTTC. Translated, it gives CASSQGLAGQETQYF.

This clonotype showed up just a few times. Here the CDR3 reads CASSLRGGLVGYEQFF. CDR3 DNA: TGTGCCAGCAGCTTAAGGGGGGGACTAGTCGGCTATGAGCAGTTCTTC. This chain connects TRBV7-2 to TRBJ2-1, with 8 positions matching TRBD2. The V segment lost 2 bases and the J segment 8 bases; nucleotides outside the gene matches: 11. The germline V gene has CDR1 SGHTA and CDR2 FQGNSA. This CDR3 is 16 amino acids long.